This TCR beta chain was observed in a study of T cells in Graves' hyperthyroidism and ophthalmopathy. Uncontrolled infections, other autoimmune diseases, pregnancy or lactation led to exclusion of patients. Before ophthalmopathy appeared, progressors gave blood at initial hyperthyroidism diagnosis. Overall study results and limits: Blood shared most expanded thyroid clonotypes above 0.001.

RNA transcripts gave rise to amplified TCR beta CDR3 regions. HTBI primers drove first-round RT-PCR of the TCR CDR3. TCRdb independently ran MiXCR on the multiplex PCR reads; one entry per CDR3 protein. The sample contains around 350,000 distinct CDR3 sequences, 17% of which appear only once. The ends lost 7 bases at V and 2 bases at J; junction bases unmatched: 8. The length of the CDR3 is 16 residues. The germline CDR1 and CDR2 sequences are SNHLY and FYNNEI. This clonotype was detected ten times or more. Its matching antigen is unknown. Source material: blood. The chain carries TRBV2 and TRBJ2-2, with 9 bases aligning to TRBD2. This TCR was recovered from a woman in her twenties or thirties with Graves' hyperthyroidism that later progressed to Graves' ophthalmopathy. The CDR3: CASITLAGKNTGELFF. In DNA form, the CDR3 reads TGTGCCAGCATCACCCTAGCGGGGAAAAACACCGGGGAGCTGTTTTTT.